The clone carrying this TCR beta chain was counted a few times. Its antigen is not known. This sample was taken from a study of response to subunit inactivated influenza vaccine. Study-wide results and limits: There was a suggestion from the authors that each seasonal influenza vaccination recruits few new T cells.

Per germline, CDR1 ENHRY and CDR2 SYGVKD. The length of the CDR3 is 13 residues. The J segment lost 4 bases and the V segment lost 6 bases, leaving 4 bases of the junction unmatched. TCRdb reprocessed the RT-PCR reads via MiXCR and lists one record per CDR3 protein. The sample includes hundreds of thousands of distinct CDR3 sequences, 6% to 9% of them seen just once. The J gene is TRBJ1-2, the V gene TRBV10-3; TRBD1 matches 8 bases. This TCR came from a man aged 45 to 75 who received an inactivated influenza vaccine. The sequences come from PBMCs from blood, collected around 25 months after vaccination. CDR3 residues: CAISTGGGYGYTF. The CDR3 DNA reads as TGTGCCATCAGCACAGGGGGTGGCTATGGCTACACCTTC.